This T cell receptor beta chain was sequenced in a study of blood T cell repertoires in COVID-19. This CDR3 has 11 amino acids. V was trimmed by 3 bases and J by 5 bases, leaving 3 bases between them. The germline V gene encodes CDR1 SEHNR and CDR2 FQNEAQ (reference sequence). Generated by immunoSEQ multiplex PCR, the TCRdb table keeps only in-frame clones and is missing some. The data show just over 650,000 clones, around 89% seen once. The chain combines TRBV7-9 with TRBJ2-3; the D is unclear. This clonotype was sampled from a woman younger than 35 with acute or convalescent COVID-19. Material: peripheral blood. CDR3 sequence reads: CASSFGDTQYF. For the CDR3, the DNA is TGTGCCAGCAGCTTCGGAGATACGCAGTATTTT.